This T cell receptor (beta chain) was identified during a study of breast tumors, draining lymph nodes, adjacent tissues. Broader study findings: Compared with lymph nodes, tumors were less diverse; compared with nontumor tissue, more. Findings are consistent with lymph node origin and intratumoral expansion of most tumor T cells. Luminal-like breast cancer showed significantly greater tumor-nontumor repertoire similarity than basal-like breast cancer did. That most tumor T cells come from lymph nodes remained unproven.

Each CDR3 protein gets one entry after TCRdb re-called the multiplex PCR reads with MiXCR. The table has under 350,000 distinct CDR3 sequences, roughly 31% seen once; the top ten hold 0.85% to 1.3%. Axillary draining lymph nodes of breast cancer patients supplied the node samples. Points on this clonotype: Its antigen is currently unknown.

The germline V gene encodes CDR1 SGHRS and CDR2 YFSETQ. The V end was cut by 7 bases, the J end by 0 bases, with 15 bases between. This CDR3 comprises 15 residues. The clonotype originates from a female donor with breast cancer. Some clones in this sample may be carry-over from other donors' samples. Sequencing used axillary lymph node tissue. V is TRBV5-1 and J is TRBJ2-3; D not certain. The CDR3 DNA is TGCGCCAGCTGTTGGATGACGGGTAGCACAGATACGCAGTATTTT. Translation gives CASCWMTGSTDTQYF.